This entry features one T cell receptor beta chain sequence. This entry is derived from a study of OX40 agonist ivuxolimab in advanced cancers. Study as a whole: Patients were infused with ivuxolimab every 2 weeks at 0.01 to 10 mg/kg.

Generated by immunoSEQ multiplex PCR, the TCRdb table keeps only in-frame clones and is missing some. The top ten hold approximately 12% of the sample, which has 50,000 to 65,000 clones, 89% seen once. Germline CDR1 is MNHEY and CDR2 is SMNVEV (reference sequence). CDR3 size: 14 residues. V was clipped by 2 bases and J by 8 bases; unmatched bases: 4. This receptor was identified in an adult with an advanced solid tumor such as melanoma, head and neck, liver or kidney cancer. This chain uses TRBV27 with TRBJ1-2, with 11 bases lining up with TRBD1. Here the sequenced sample was CD4+ or CD8+ T cells sorted from blood, taken in a trial of the OX40 agonist ivuxolimab. The CDR3: CASSLGQGARGYTF. DNA of the CDR3: TGTGCCAGCAGTTTAGGACAGGGGGCGCGCGGCTACACCTTC.